The 18 T cell receptor beta chains presented below share a single source sample, sequenced in a study of blood T cell repertoires in COVID-19. Data came from immunoSEQ multiplex PCR; TCRdb stores just in-frame clones and leaves some out. The sample lists under 450,000 clones, about 90% seen once, with under 3% in the top ten. Source material: PBMCs or T cells enriched from blood (not recorded which). The receptors derive from a woman aged 25 to 39 who had recovered from COVID-19.

This chain uses TRBV5-5 with TRBJ2-7; a weak D match, TRBD2 (5 bases). The germline gives CDR1 SGHKS, CDR2 YYEKEE (reference sequence). The CDR3 loop spans 13 amino acids. V shed 2 bases and J shed 3 bases, with 9 bases lying between them. The CDR3 nucleotides are TGTGCCAGCAGCTTCTTCAGCGGCTACGAGCAGTACTTC. Amino acids: CASSFFSGYEQYF.

Only one count was recorded for this clone. Sequence at one end of the junction differs from germline and may be a read error. J is TRBJ2-5 and V is TRBV7-7, with a possible D match to TRBD2 (6 bases). CDR3 length: 14 residues. Germline V gene lookup returns CDR1 SSHAT and CDR2 FNYEAQ (reference sequence). The CDR3, as DNA: TGTGCTAGCAGCCCAGCTGGGGGGCAAGAGACCCAGTACTTC. Protein: CASSPAGGQETQYF.

This chain joins TRBV18 and TRBJ1-1; D gene ambiguous. This CDR3 spans 15 amino acids. Trimming removed 4 bases from V and 6 bases from J, with 18 bases in between. Looked up from germline, CDR1 is KGHSH and CDR2 is LQKENI. Written as DNA, the CDR3 is TGTGCCAGCTCACTCCCAGGAGGGAGGGCGCCTGAAGCTTTCTTT. Translating it yields CASSLPGGRAPEAFF.

The chain uses TRBV25-1 and TRBJ2-3; D is possibly TRBD2 (6 bases). The CDR3 is 14 amino acids. Germline loops: CDR1 MGHDK, CDR2 SYGVNS. The germline V and J ends were trimmed by 5 bases and 3 bases, with 12 bases remaining between them. The DNA of the CDR3 is TGTGCCAGCAGTCATGGAGGGAGGACAGATACGCAGTATTTT. This gives the protein CASSHGGRTDTQYF.

V and J are TRBV11-2 and TRBJ2-3; 11 nucleotides match TRBD2. V trimming: 4 bases; J trimming: 6 bases; junction bases outside the gene matches: 15. The CDR3 loop spans 18 amino acids. Germline CDR1 reads SGHAT; CDR2 reads FQNNGV. CDR3 sequence: CASSSPAGTSGPSDTQYF. CDR3 DNA sequence: TGTGCCAGCAGCTCCCCAGCCGGGACTAGCGGACCCAGCGATACGCAGTATTTT.

The V gene is TRBV11-2, the J gene TRBJ1-3, with D unresolved. CDR3 length: 17 residues. The V end lost 4 bases, the J end lost 4 bases, and 20 bases lay between the germline ends. Per the germline V gene, CDR1 is SGHAT and CDR2 is FQNNGV. The CDR3 sequence: CASSSLRVTGEGNTIYF. The CDR3 DNA reads TGTGCCAGCAGCTCCCTCCGGGTCACCGGCGAAGGAAACACCATATATTTT.

In regard to this clone: Germline and junction disagree at one end, which may indicate a read error. The chain carries TRBV3-1 (or the pseudogene TRBV3-2) and TRBJ2-7; 13 positions agree with TRBD2. The CDR3 spans 14 residues. CDR1 is LGHDT, CDR2 YNNKEL, per germline (reference sequence). This CDR3 reads CASSPSGLAGLLHF. The CDR3 coding sequence is TGTGCCAGCAGCCCCTCGGGACTAGCGGGACTCTTACACTTC.

The rearrangement links TRBV3-1 (or the pseudogene TRBV3-2) to TRBJ2-1, with 9 bases lining up with TRBD2. The CDR3 is made up of 18 amino acids. The germline V gene has CDR1 LGHDT and CDR2 YNNKEL (reference sequence). After removal of 0 bases from V and 3 bases from J, the junction contained 9 bases not matched to a gene. CDR3 residues: CASSQDLLAGLRYNEQFF. For the CDR3, the DNA is TGTGCCAGCAGCCAAGATCTGCTAGCGGGGTTACGCTACAATGAGCAGTTCTTC.

The rearrangement joins TRBV6-5 to TRBJ1-2, with 8 bases that match TRBD1. The CDR3 has 14 amino acids. V shed 1 base, J shed 8 bases, and the junction held 6 bases outside the gene matches. Germline V gives CDR1 MNHEY, CDR2 SVGAGI. CDR3 coding DNA: TGTGCCAGCAGTTACTTGCAGGGGGCCGGAGGCTACACCTTC. As protein: CASSYLQGAGGYTF.

This rearrangement joins TRBV9 to TRBJ1-1; D is possibly TRBD1 (5 bases). V was shortened by 4 bases and J by 8 bases, with 21 bases between the two germline ends. Germline V lookup: CDR1 SGDLS, CDR2 YYNGEE. The length of the CDR3 is 15 residues. CDR3 DNA sequence: TGTGCCAGCAGCCCGCGGACACAAGGGGTAGAGGAAGCTTTCTTT. Its protein product is CASSPRTQGVEEAFF.

This chain joins TRBV3-1 (or the pseudogene TRBV3-2) and TRBJ1-2, with D perhaps matching TRBD1 (5 bases). Germline CDR1 is LGHDT and CDR2 is YNNKEL (reference sequence). This CDR3 has 13 amino acids. Between the trimmed V and J ends, which lost 3 bases and 2 bases, there was a span of 7 bases. The CDR3 nucleotides read TGTGCCAGCAGCCAGGGGGGGAACTATGGCTACACCTTC. Protein sequence: CASSQGGNYGYTF.

This clone was recorded once. The chain joins TRBV6-6 to TRBJ1-1, with D possibly being TRBD1 (5 bases). Deletions cut 6 bases from V and 1 base from J, with 12 bases between. Germline CDR1 is MNHNY and CDR2 is SVGAGI (reference sequence). CDR3 length equals 14 residues. CDR3 amino acids: CASSGGGANTEAFF. The CDR3 DNA is TGTGCCAGCAGCGGGGGAGGAGCGAACACTGAAGCTTTCTTT.

V gene TRBV5-1 combines with J gene TRBJ2-5; tentative D call: TRBD1 (5 bases). CDR3 length equals 14 residues. Trimming left V 4 bases short and J 3 bases short, with 13 bases between. Germline loops: CDR1 SGHRS, CDR2 YFSETQ. CDR3 in amino acids: CASSPGQGKETQYF. CDR3 DNA sequence: TGCGCCAGCAGCCCCGGACAAGGAAAAGAGACCCAGTACTTC.

The sample holds one count of this clone. The V gene is TRBV10-2, the J gene TRBJ1-1; D is unclear. V was cut by 4 bases and J by 0 bases, with 3 bases left in between. The CDR3 length is 12 residues. In germline, CDR1 is WSHSY, CDR2 SAAADI. The CDR3 spells CASSALNTEAFF. The CDR3 nucleotides are TGCGCCAGCAGTGCTTTGAACACTGAAGCTTTCTTT.

The gene calls are TRBV11-2 and TRBJ1-1; a possible D gene is TRBD1 (5 bases). Germline values: CDR1 SGHAT, CDR2 FQNNGV. V was trimmed by 1 base and J by 2 bases, leaving 11 bases between them. The CDR3 is 15 amino acids. This chain's CDR3 is CASSLAAGQNTEAFF. The CDR3 DNA reads TGTGCCAGCAGCTTAGCGGCAGGGCAAAACACTGAAGCTTTCTTT.

With regard to this clone: Other DNA sequences in this sample translate to the same CDR3. The V gene is TRBV28, the J gene TRBJ2-1; D ambiguous. The CDR3 consists of 11 residues. CDR1 MDHEN and CDR2 SYDVKM come from the germline V gene. Trimming shortened V by 6 bases and J by 6 bases, and 6 bases separated the two germline ends. The CDR3 loop is CASSPSNEQFF. The CDR3, as DNA: TGTGCCAGCAGCCCGTCCAATGAGCAGTTCTTC.

This clone occurred a few times. V is TRBV28 and J is TRBJ1-5; D gene unclear. V gave up 3 bases and J gave up 2 bases, with 14 bases separating them. The CDR3 is 16 residues long. Germline CDR1 MDHEN, CDR2 SYDVKM. The CDR3, as DNA: TGTGCCAGCAGTTTTTTACCGGGAACGGGCAATCAGCCCCAGCATTTT. Protein: CASSFLPGTGNQPQHF.

This chain connects TRBV19 to TRBJ1-2; D ambiguous. CDR3 length: 14 residues. Germline V gene data show CDR1 as LNHDA and CDR2 as SQIVND (reference sequence). V lost 6 bases to trimming and J lost 2 bases, with 13 bases between them. The CDR3 nucleotides are TGTGCCAGTAGAAGAGCCGCGCTAAACTATGGCTACACCTTC. Translated, it gives CASRRAALNYGYTF.